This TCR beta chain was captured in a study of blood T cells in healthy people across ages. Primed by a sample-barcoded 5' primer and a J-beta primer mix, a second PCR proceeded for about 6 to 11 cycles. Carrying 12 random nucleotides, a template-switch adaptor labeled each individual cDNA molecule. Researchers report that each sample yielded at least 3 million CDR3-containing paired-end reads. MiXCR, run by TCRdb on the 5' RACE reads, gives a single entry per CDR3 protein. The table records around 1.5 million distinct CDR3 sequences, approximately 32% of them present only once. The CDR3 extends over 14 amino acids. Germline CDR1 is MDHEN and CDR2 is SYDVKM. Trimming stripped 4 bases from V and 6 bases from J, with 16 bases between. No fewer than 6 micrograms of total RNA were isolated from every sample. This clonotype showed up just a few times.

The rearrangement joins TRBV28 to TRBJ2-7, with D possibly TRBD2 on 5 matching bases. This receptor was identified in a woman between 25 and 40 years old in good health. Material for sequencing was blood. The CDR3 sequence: CASSSTGIPTEQYF. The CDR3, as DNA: TGTGCCAGCAGTTCCACCGGGATCCCCACCGAGCAGTACTTC. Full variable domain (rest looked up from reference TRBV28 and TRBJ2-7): DVKVTQSSRYLVKRTGEKVFLECVQDMDHENMFWYRQDPGLGLRLIYFSYDVKMKEKGDIPEGYSVSREKKERFSLILESASTNQTSMYLCASSSTGIPTEQYFGPGTRLTVT.